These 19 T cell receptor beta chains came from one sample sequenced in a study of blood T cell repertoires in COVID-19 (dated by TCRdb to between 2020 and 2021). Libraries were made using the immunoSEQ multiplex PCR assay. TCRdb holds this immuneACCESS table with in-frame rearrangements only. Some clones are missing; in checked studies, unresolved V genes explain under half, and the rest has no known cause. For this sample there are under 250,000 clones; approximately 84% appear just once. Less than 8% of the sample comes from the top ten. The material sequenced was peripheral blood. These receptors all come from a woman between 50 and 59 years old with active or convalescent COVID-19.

CDR3 nucleotide sequence: TGCAGCGCCCGGGTCCGGTCTGTTAACACTGAAGCTTTCTTT. Protein product: CSARVRSVNTEAFF. V gene TRBV29-1 combines with J gene TRBJ1-1; D remains unclear. The CDR3 sequence is 14 residues long. Deletions cut 7 bases from V and 2 bases from J, with 17 bases between. Germline CDR1 is SQVTM and CDR2 is ANQGSEA.

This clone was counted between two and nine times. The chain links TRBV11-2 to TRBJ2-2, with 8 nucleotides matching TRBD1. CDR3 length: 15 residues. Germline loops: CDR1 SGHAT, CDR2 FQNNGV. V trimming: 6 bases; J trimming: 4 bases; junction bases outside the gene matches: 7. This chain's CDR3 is CASRPGQGSTGELFF. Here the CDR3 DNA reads TGTGCCAGCAGACCCGGACAGGGAAGCACCGGGGAGCTGTTTTTT.

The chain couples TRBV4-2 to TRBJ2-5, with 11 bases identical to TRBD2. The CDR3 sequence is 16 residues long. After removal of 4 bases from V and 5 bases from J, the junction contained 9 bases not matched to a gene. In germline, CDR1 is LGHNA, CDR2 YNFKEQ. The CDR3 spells CASSLLAGGGQETQYF. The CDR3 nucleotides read TGTGCCAGCAGCCTCTTAGCGGGAGGGGGCCAGGAGACCCAGTACTTC.

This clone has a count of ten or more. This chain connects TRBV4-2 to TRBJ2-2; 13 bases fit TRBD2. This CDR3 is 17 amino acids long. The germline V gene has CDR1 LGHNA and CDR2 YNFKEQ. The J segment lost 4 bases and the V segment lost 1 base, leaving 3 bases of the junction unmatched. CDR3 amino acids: CASSQGGLAGATGELFF. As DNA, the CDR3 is TGTGCCAGCAGCCAAGGCGGACTAGCGGGAGCCACCGGGGAGCTGTTTTTT.

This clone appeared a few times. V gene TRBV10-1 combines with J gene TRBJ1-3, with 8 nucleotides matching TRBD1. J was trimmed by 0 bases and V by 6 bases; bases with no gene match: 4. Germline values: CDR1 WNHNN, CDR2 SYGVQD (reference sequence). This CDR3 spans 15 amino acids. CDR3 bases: TGCGCCAGCAGCGGGGACAGGATCTCTGGAAACACCATATATTTT. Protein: CASSGDRISGNTIYF.

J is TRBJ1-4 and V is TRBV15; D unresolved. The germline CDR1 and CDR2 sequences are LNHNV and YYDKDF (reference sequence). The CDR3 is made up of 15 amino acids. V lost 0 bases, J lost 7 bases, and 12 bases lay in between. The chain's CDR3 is CATSRDRRPGEKLFF. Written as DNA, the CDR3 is TGTGCCACCAGCAGAGACAGGAGGCCGGGTGAAAAACTGTTTTTT.

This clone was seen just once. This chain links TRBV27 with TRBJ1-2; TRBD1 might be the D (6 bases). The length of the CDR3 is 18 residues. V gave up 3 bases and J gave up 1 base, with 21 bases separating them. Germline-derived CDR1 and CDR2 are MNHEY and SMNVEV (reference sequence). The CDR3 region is CASSFLATGAVFNYGYTF. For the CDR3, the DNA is TGTGCCAGCAGTTTTTTGGCGACAGGCGCCGTCTTTAACTATGGCTACACCTTC.

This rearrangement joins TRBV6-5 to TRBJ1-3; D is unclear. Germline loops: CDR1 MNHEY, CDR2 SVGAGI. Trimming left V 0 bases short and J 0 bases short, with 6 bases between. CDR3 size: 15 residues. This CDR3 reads CASSYSSLSGNTIYF. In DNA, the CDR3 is TGTGCCAGCAGTTACTCGTCCCTCTCTGGAAACACCATATATTTT.

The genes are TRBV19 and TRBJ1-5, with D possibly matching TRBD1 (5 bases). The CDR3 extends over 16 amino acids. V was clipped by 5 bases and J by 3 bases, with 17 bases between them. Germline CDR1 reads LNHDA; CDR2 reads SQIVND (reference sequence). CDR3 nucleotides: TGTGCCAGTAGTCCTATAAAAGACAGCTACAATCAGCCCCAGCATTTT. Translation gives CASSPIKDSYNQPQHF.

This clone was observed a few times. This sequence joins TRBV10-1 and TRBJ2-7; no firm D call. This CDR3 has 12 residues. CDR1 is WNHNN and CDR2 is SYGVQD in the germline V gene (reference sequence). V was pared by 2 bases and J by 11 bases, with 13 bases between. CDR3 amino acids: CASSEDGCREYV. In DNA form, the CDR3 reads TGCGCCAGCAGTGAGGATGGCTGCCGGGAGTACGTC.

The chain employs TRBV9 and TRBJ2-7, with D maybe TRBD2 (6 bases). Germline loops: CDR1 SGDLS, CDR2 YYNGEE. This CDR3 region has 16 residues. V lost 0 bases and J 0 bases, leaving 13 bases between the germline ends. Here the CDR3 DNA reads TGTGCCAGCAGCGTAGGGAGGGGATCTTTCTCCTACGAGCAGTACTTC. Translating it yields CASSVGRGSFSYEQYF. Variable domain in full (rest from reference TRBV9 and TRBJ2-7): DSGVTQTPKHLITATGQRVTLRCSPRSGDLSVYWYQQSLDQGLQFLIQYYNGEERAKGNILERFSAQQFPDLHSELNLSSLELGDSALYFCASSVGRGSFSYEQYFGPGTRLTVT.

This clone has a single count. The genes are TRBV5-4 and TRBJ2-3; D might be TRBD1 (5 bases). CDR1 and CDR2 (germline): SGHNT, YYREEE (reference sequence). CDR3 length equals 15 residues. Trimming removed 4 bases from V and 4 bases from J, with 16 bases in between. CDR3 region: CASSRETAFSDTQYF. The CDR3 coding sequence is TGTGCCAGCAGCCGTGAGACAGCTTTCTCAGATACGCAGTATTTT. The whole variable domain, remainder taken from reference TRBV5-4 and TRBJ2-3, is ETGVTQSPTHLIKTRGQQVTLRCSSQSGHNTVSWYQQALGQGPQFIFQYYREEENGRGNFPPRFSGLQFPNYSSELNVNALELDDSALYLCASSRETAFSDTQYFGPGTRLTVL.

The CDR3 sequence: CASSIKSGQNTEAFF. The CDR3, as DNA: TGTGCCAGTAGTATAAAGTCAGGCCAGAACACTGAAGCTTTCTTT. This chain connects TRBV19 to TRBJ1-1; no clear D. Germline assignment: CDR1 LNHDA and CDR2 SQIVND (reference sequence). Trimming stripped 2 bases from V and 1 base from J, with 11 bases between. This CDR3 contains 15 residues.

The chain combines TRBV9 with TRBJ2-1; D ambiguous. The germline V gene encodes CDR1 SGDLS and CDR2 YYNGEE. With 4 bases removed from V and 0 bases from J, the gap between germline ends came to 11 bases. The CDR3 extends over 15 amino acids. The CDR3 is CASSLDSPSYNEQFF. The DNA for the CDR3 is TGTGCCAGCAGCCTAGACTCGCCCTCCTACAATGAGCAGTTCTTC. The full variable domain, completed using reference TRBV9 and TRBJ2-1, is DSGVTQTPKHLITATGQRVTLRCSPRSGDLSVYWYQQSLDQGLQFLIQYYNGEERAKGNILERFSAQQFPDLHSELNLSSLELGDSALYFCASSLDSPSYNEQFFGPGTRLTVL.

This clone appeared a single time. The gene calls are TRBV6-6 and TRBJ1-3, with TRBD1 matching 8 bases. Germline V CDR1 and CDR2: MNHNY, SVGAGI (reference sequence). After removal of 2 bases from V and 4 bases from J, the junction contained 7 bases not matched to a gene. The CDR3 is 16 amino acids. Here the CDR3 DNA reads TGTGCCAGCAGTTACGACAGGGGTACCTCCGGAAACACCATATATTTT. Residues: CASSYDRGTSGNTIYF.

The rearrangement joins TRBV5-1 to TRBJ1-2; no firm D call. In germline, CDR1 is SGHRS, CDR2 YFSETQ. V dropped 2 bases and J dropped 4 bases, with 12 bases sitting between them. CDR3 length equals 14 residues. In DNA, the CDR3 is TGCGCCAGCAGCTTTCAGCCTAGGATCTATGGCTACACCTTC. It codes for CASSFQPRIYGYTF.

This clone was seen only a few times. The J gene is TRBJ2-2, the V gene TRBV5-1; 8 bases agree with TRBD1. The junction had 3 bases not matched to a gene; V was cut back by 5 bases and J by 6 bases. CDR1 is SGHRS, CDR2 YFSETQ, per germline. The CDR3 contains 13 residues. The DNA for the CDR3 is TGCGCCAGCAGTTGGACAGGGCCCGGGGAGCTGTTTTTT. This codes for CASSWTGPGELFF.

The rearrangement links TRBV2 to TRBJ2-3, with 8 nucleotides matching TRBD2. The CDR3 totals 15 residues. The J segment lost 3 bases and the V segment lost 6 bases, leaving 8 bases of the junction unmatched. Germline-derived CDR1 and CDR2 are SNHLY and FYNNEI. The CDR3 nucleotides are TGTGCCAGCAGGAAGGGACTAGTTAGTACAGATACGCAGTATTTT. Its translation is CASRKGLVSTDTQYF.

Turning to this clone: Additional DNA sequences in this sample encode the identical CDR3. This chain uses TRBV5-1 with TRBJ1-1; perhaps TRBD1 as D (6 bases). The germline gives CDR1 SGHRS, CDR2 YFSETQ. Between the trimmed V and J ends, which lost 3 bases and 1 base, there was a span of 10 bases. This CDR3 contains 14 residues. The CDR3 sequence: CASSSRTANTEAFF. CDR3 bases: TGCGCCAGCAGCTCCCGGACAGCGAACACTGAAGCTTTCTTT.